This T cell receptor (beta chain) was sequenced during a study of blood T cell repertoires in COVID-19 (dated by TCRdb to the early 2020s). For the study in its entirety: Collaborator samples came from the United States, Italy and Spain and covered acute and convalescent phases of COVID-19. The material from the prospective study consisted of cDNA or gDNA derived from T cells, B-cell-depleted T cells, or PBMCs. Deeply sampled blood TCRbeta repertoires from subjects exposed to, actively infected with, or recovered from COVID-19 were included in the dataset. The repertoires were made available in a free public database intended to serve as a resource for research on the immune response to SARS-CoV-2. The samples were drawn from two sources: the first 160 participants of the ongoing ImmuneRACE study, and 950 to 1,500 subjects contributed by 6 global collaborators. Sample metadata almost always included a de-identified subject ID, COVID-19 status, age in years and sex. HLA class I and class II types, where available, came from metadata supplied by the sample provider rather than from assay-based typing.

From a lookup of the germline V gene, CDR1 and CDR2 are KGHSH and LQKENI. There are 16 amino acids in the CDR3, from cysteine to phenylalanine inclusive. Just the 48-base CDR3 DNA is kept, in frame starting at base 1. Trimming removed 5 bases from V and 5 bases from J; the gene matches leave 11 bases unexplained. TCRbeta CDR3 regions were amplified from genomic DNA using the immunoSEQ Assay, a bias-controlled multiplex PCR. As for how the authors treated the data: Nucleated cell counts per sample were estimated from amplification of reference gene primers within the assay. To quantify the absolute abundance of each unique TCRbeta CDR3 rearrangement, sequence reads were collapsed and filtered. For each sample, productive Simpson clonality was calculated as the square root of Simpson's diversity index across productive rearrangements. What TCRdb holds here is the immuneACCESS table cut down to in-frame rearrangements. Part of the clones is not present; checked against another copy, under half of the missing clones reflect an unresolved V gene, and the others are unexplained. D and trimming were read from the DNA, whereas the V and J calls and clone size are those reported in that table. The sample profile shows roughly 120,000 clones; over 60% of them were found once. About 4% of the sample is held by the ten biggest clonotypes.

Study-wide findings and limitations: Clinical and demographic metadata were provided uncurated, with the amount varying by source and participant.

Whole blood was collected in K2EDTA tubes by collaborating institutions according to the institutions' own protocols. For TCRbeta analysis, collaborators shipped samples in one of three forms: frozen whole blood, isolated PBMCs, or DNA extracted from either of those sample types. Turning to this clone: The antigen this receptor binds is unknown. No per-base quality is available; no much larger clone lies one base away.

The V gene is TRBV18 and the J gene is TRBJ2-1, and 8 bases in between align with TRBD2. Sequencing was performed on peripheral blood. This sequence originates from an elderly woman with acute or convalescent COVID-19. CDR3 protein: CASSISSGGADNEQFF. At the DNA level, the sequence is TGTGCCAGCTCAATATCTTCGGGGGGGGCCGACAATGAGCAGTTCTTC.